This T cell receptor (beta chain) derives from a study of vaccination effects on CD4 cells after COVID-19. Notes on this clone: The antigen remains undetermined.

CDR1 and CDR2 from the germline V gene are MNHEY and SVGAGI. The CDR3 sequence is 15 residues long. V was clipped by 6 bases and J by 4 bases; unmatched bases: 11. Data came from immunoSEQ multiplex PCR; TCRdb stores just in-frame clones and leaves some out. The sample includes about 45,000 clones, around 78% of them seen just once. Sequencing followed a ViraFEST assay step that expanded antigen-specific CD4+ T cells with viral peptide pools. Having been cultured for around nine days, the cells underwent CD4+ T cell isolation. Nobody among the vaccine recipients had prior SARS-CoV-2 infection (nucleocapsid antibodies were negative).

The receptor was derived from a human donor who received a COVID-19 vaccine. The sample was CD4+ T cells from PBMCs cultured with SARS-CoV-2 spike peptides, taken before COVID-19 vaccination. The chain is built from TRBV6-5 and TRBJ1-1, with 7 bases matching TRBD1. The CDR3 nucleotides are TGTGCCAGCAGGAACTCCAGGGGGACGGCCACTGAAGCTTTCTTT. Translated: CASRNSRGTATEAFF.